Listed below are T cell receptor beta chains from one sample, sequenced in a study of sequential checkpoint blockade in melanoma. The protocol was immunoSEQ multiplex PCR, while the TCRdb copy is restricted to in-frame clones and leaves out a portion. There are some 9,400 clones in the sample; 71% occur only once, and less than 25% lies in the top ten. The sequenced sample was CD8+ T cells sorted from blood (inferred from file names), obtained from a patient given nivolumab and ipilimumab in sequence. These receptors originate from a human donor with melanoma. Each CDR3 is given with its conserved first and last residue. The D gene is left open where the match is weak. Size is omitted from some rows. Given values are once, few, many or a class for expanded clones.

TRBV29-1	TRBJ2-7	TRBD1	.	CSVEDLGQGAAEQYF	TGCAGCGTTGAAGATCTAGGACAGGGAGCCGCCGAGCAGTACTTC
TRBV27	TRBJ1-2	TRBD1	.	CASSPGGTYGYTF	TGTGCCAGCAGTCCAGGGGGGACCTATGGCTACACCTTC
TRBV19	TRBJ2-7	TRBD1	medium-sized	CASSMRRTGLYEQYF	TGTGCCAGTAGTATGAGGAGGACAGGGCTCTACGAGCAGTACTTC
TRBV19	TRBJ1-1	TRBD1	.	CASSRDRENTEAFF	TGTGCCAGTAGTAGGGACAGGGAGAACACTGAAGCTTTCTTT
TRBV7-2	TRBJ2-1	.	.	CASSSAYNEQFF	TGTGCCAGCAGCAGCGCATACAATGAGCAGTTCTTC
TRBV18	TRBJ2-7	TRBD2	few	CASSHLGGLPPYEQYF	TGTGCCAGCTCGCATCTCGGGGGACTACCTCCCTACGAGCAGTACTTC
TRBV7-6	TRBJ1-1	TRBD1	.	CASSLEPGGSDTEAFF	TGTGCCAGCAGCTTAGAGCCAGGGGGCTCTGACACTGAAGCTTTCTTT
TRBV18	TRBJ2-7	.	.	CASSPSPGQEQYF	TGTGCCAGCTCCCCCTCTCCGGGTCAGGAGCAGTACTTC
TRBV7-9	TRBJ2-7	.	.	CASSLENGYEQYF	TGTGCCAGCAGCTTGGAGAATGGTTACGAGCAGTACTTC
TRBV5-1	TRBJ2-1	.	.	CASSWRSSNEQFF	TGCGCCAGCAGCTGGAGGAGTAGCAATGAGCAGTTCTTC
TRBV15	TRBJ2-7	.	.	CATSREFGHYSYEQYF	TGTGCCACCAGCAGAGAATTTGGTCATTATTCCTACGAGCAGTACTTC
TRBV15	TRBJ2-7	TRBD2	.	CATSRDKETSGMGGYEQYF	TGTGCCACCAGCAGAGATAAGGAGACTAGCGGGATGGGAGGCTACGAGCAGTACTTC
TRBV19	TRBJ1-1	.	.	CASSMGLGAAAFF	TGTGCCAGTAGTATGGGACTAGGGGCTGCAGCTTTCTTT
TRBV15	TRBJ1-5	.	medium-sized	CATSRDAGVNQPQHF	TGTGCCACCAGCAGAGATGCAGGGGTCAATCAGCCCCAGCATTTT
TRBV5-1	TRBJ2-7	TRBD1	.	CASSSGQGPIYEQYF	TGCGCCAGCAGCTCCGGACAGGGCCCAATTTACGAGCAGTACTTC
TRBV4-1	TRBJ2-7	TRBD1	.	CASSQGDRAHEQYF	TGCGCCAGCAGCCAAGGGGACAGGGCCCACGAGCAGTACTTC
TRBV6-5	TRBJ2-5	TRBD2	.	CASSPGLAEQETQYF	TGTGCCAGCAGCCCGGGACTAGCAGAACAAGAGACCCAGTACTTC